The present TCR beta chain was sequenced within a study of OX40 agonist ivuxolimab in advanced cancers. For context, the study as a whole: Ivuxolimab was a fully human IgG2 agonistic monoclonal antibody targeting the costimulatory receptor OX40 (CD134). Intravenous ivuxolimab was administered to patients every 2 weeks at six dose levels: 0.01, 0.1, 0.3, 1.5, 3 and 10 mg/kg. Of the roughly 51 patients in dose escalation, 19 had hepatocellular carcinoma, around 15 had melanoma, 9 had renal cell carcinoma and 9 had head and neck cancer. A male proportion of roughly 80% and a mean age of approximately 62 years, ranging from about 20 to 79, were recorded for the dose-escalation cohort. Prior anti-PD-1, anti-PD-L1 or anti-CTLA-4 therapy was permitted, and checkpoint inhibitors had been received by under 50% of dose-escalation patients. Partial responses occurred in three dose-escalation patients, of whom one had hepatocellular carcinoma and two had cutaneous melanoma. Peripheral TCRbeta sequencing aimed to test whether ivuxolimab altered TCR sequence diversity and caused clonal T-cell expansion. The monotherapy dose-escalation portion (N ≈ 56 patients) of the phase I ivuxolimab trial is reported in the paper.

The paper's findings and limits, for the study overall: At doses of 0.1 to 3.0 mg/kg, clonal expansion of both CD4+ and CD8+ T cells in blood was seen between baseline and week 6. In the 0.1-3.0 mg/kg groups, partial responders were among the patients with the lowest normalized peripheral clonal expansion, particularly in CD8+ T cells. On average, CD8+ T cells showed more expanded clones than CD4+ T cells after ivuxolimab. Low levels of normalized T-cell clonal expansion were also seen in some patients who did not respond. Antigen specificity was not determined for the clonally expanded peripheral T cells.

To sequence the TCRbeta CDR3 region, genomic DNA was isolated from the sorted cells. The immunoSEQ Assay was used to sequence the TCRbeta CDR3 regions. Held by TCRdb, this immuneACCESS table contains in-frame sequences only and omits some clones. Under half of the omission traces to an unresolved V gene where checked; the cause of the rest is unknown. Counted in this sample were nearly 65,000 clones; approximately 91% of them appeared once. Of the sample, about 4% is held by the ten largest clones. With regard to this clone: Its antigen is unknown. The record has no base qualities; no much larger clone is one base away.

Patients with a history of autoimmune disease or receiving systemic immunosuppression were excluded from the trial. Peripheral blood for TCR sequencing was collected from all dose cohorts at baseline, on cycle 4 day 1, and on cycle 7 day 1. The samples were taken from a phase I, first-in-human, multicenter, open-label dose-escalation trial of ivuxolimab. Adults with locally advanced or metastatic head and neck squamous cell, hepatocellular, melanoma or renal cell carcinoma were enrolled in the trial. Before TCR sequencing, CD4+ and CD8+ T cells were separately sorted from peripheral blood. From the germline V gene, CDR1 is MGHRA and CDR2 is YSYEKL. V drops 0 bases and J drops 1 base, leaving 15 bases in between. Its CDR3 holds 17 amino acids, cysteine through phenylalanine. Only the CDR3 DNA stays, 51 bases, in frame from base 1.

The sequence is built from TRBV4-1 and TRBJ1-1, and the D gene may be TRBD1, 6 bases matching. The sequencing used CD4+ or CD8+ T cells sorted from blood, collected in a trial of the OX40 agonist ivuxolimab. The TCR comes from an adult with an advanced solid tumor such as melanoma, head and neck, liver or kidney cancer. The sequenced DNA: TGCGCCAGCAGCCAAGACGAGCGGGGAGGGGGGAACACTGAAGCTTTCTTT. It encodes CASSQDERGGGNTEAFF.